This T cell receptor (beta chain) was identified in a study of patients and donors after allogeneic stem cell transplantation. TCRdb analysed the RT-PCR reads with MiXCR anew, one entry per CDR3 protein. The sample holds some 960,000 distinct CDR3 sequences; about a sixth are singletons and the top ten take around 5.5%. In its sample, this clonotype was seen a few times. Germline values: CDR1 SGHRS, CDR2 YFSETQ. This CDR3 is 17 amino acids long. With 4 bases removed from V and 2 bases from J, the gap between germline ends came to 21 bases. The origin of this receptor is a human donor who was either an allogeneic HSCT recipient or a stem cell or donor lymphocyte infusion donor (not recorded which). It is not recorded whose cells these are; they may come from a transplant donor. Material: blood, either unsorted or a sorted T cell fraction (not recorded which). The chain employs TRBV5-1 and TRBJ2-5, with D possibly TRBD1 on 6 matching bases. The CDR3 DNA is TGCGCCAGCAGCCAACCACAGGGCCCGATTTCACAAGAGACCCAGTACTTC. Amino acid sequence: CASSQPQGPISQETQYF. The full variable domain, its missing parts supplied by reference TRBV5-1 and TRBJ2-5, is KAGVTQTPRYLIKTRGQQVTLSCSPISGHRSVSWYQQTPGQGLQFLFEYFSETQRNKGNFPGRFSGRQFSNSRSEMNVSTLELGDSALYLCASSQPQGPISQETQYFGPGTRLLVL.